These 2 T cell receptor beta chains share one sample of origin, sequenced in a study of CD4 and CD8 cells across lung adenocarcinoma regions. Using its own MiXCR run on the PCR reads, TCRdb lists one record per CDR3 protein. The data contain approximately 4,300 distinct CDR3 sequences, about 61% of them singletons. The specimen sequenced was CD4+ T cells from the center of a lung tumor. The receptors stem from a male donor with lung adenocarcinoma. The CD4 and CD8 labels of this study may be unreliable.

The CDR3 DNA reads as TGCGCCAGCAGCCAAGGAATAGCGGGAGGTGGGGATACGCAGTACTTC. It is translated as CASSQGIAGGGDTQYF. V is TRBV4-1 and J is TRBJ2-3; the match to TRBD2 covers 10 bases. The J call may be wrong; the DNA end is better matched by TRBJ2-7. The CDR3 has 16 residues. The germline gives CDR1 MGHRA, CDR2 YSYEKL.

The sample holds a few counts of this clonotype. V gene TRBV10-1 combines with J gene TRBJ2-3; 11 bases are a match to TRBD2. The junction had 7 bases not matched to a gene; V was cut back by 4 bases and J by 4 bases. Looked up from germline, CDR1 is WNHNN and CDR2 is SYGVQD (reference sequence). The CDR3 totals 16 residues. The CDR3 nucleotides are TGCGCCAGCAGTGGAAGGGGGACTAGCGGAGCAGATACGCAGTATTTT. Translation gives CASSGRGTSGADTQYF.